This entry describes one T cell receptor (beta chain). This entry comes from a study of blood T cell repertoires in COVID-19. About the study: COVID-19 samples from acute and convalescent phases originated in the United States, Italy and Spain. The cDNA or gDNA used as material had been derived from T cells, B-cell-depleted T cells, or PBMCs.

The CDR3 extends over 15 amino acids. Germline assignment: CDR1 LNHNV and CDR2 YYDKDF (reference sequence). Trimming removed 3 bases from V and 1 base from J; junction bases left unmatched: 5. Original handling: Amplification from reference gene primers served as the basis for estimated nucleated cell counts. The repertoire was sequenced with immunoSEQ multiplex PCR; TCRdb's copy has only in-frame clones and lacks some. That table furnishes V, J and clone size, whereas the DNA furnished D and trimming. Altogether under 150,000 clones are present, roughly 85% being singletons, with the ten largest covering 13%.

Specimen: peripheral blood. This receptor was identified in a human donor in a cohort sampled during active COVID-19. The chain couples TRBV15 to TRBJ2-5, with TRBD2 matching 7 bases. The CDR3 protein is CATSRGGVGQETQYF. CDR3 nucleotides: TGTGCCACCAGCAGGGGGGGGGTTGGCCAAGAGACCCAGTACTTC. The variable domain in full, completed from reference TRBV15 and TRBJ2-5, reads DAMVIQNPRYQVTQFGKPVTLSCSQTLNHNVMYWYQQKSSQAPKLLFHYYDKDFNNEADTPDNFQSRRPNTSFCFLDIRSPGLGDTAMYLCATSRGGVGQETQYFGPGTRLLVL.